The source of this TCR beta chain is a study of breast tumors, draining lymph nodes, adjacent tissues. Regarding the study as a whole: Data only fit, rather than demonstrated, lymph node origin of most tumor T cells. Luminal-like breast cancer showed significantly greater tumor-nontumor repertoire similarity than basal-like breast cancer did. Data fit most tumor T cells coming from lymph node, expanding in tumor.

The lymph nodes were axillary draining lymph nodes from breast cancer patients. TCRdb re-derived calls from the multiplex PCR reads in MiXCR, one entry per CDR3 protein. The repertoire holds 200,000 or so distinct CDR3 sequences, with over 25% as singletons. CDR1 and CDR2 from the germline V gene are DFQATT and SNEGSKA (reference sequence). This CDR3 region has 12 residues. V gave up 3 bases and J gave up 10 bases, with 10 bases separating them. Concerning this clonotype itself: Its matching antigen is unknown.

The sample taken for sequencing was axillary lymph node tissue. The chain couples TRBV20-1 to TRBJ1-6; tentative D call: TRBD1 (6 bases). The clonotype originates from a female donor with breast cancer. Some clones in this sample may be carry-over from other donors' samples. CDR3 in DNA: TGCAGTGCTAGGGGCAGGGGCTCACCCCTCCACTTT. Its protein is CSARGRGSPLHF.